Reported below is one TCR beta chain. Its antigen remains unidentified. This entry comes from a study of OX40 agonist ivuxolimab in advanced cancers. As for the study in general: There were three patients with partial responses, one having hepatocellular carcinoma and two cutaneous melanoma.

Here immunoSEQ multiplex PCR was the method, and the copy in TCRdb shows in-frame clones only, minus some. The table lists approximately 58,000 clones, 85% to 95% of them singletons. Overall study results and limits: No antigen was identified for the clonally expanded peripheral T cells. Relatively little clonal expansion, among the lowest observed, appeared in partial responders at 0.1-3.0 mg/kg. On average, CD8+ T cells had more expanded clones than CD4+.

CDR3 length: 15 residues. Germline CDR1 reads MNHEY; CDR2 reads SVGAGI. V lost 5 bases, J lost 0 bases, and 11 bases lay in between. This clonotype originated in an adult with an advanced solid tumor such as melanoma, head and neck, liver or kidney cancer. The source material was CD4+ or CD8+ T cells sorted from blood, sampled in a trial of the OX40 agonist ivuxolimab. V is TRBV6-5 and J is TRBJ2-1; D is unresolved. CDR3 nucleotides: TGTGCCAGCAGTCCAATTAAGAGCTCCTACAATGAGCAGTTCTTC. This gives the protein CASSPIKSSYNEQFF.